The 19 T cell receptor beta chains listed next were all sequenced from one sample in a study of shared T cell receptors in the human thymus. Profiling relied on immunoSEQ multiplex PCR, and the TCRdb table lists in-frame clones only, not all of them. The repertoire holds 630,000 or so clones, with about 87% as singletons. These same records also appear under a second study, on human thymus T cells.

The sequenced material came from thymocytes. Receptors originate from a boy in the first two years of life with a congenital heart defect.

The CDR3 sequence: CASSLVAGGDPTGELFF. The DNA for the CDR3 is TGTGCCAGCAGCTTAGTTGCGGGAGGGGACCCCACCGGGGAGCTGTTTTTT. The genes are TRBV7-3 and TRBJ2-2; 9 bases are shared with TRBD2. With V trimmed by 2 bases and J by 4 bases, 8 bases remained unmatched. This CDR3 region has 17 residues. Germline V gene data show CDR1 as SGHTA and CDR2 as FQGTGA. Full variable domain (outside the CDR3, taken from reference TRBV7-3 and TRBJ2-2): GAGVSQTPSNKVTEKGKYVELRCDPISGHTALYWYRQSLGQGPEFLIYFQGTGAADDSGLPNDRFFAVRPEGSVSTLKIQRTERGDSAVYLCASSLVAGGDPTGELFFGEGSRLTVL.

CDR3 in amino acids: CASSQDRDSHGYTF. CDR3 sequence (DNA): TGCGCCAGCAGCCAGGACCGGGACTCCCATGGCTACACCTTC. This chain links TRBV4-3 with TRBJ1-2; D is perhaps TRBD1 (5 bases). CDR1 and CDR2 from the germline V gene are LGHNA and YSLEER. The germline V and J ends were trimmed by 3 bases and 6 bases, with 14 bases remaining between them. There are 14 residues in the CDR3.

V and J are TRBV14 and TRBJ1-4; D might be TRBD1 (6 bases). Trimming removed 0 bases at V and 6 bases at J, with 11 bases between. Germline CDR1 reads SGHDN; CDR2 reads FVKESK. The CDR3 covers 15 residues. CDR3 sequence reads: CASSQERGADEKLFF. CDR3 DNA sequence: TGTGCCAGCAGCCAAGAGCGGGGGGCGGATGAAAAACTGTTTTTT.

This clone was observed a handful of times. This chain uses TRBV7-8 with TRBJ2-1; D uncertain. The length of the CDR3 is 12 residues. CDR1 and CDR2 from the germline V gene are SGHVS and FQNEAQ. With 6 bases removed from V and 8 bases from J, the gap between germline ends came to 11 bases. The CDR3 nucleotides read TGTGCCAGCAGGTTATTAGCACATGAGCAGTTCTTC. Translating it yields CASRLLAHEQFF.

Only one count was recorded for this clone. The J gene is TRBJ2-5, the V gene TRBV15; a weak D match, TRBD2 (5 bases). There are 18 residues in the CDR3. V was trimmed by 0 bases and J by 2 bases, leaving 19 bases between them. CDR1 LNHNV and CDR2 YYDKDF come from the germline V gene (reference sequence). CDR3 residues: CATSRDQVSSSPQETQYF. CDR3 nucleotides: TGTGCCACCAGCAGAGATCAGGTGTCTAGCAGTCCTCAAGAGACCCAGTACTTC. Full variable domain (missing parts from reference TRBV15 and TRBJ2-5): DAMVIQNPRYQVTQFGKPVTLSCSQTLNHNVMYWYQQKSSQAPKLLFHYYDKDFNNEADTPDNFQSRRPNTSFCFLDIRSPGLGDTAMYLCATSRDQVSSSPQETQYFGPGTRLLVL.

This chain joins TRBV27 and TRBJ1-2, with a tentative D call TRBD1 (6 bases). V shed 2 bases and J shed 4 bases, with 11 bases lying between them. This CDR3 comprises 14 residues. Germline V gives CDR1 MNHEY, CDR2 SMNVEV (reference sequence). The CDR3 sequence: CASSLHRVGYGYTF. CDR3 nucleotides: TGTGCCAGCAGTTTACACAGGGTCGGCTATGGCTACACCTTC.

The count of this clone is one. V gene TRBV27 combines with J gene TRBJ1-1, with D perhaps matching TRBD1 (6 bases). Per the germline V gene, CDR1 is MNHEY and CDR2 is SMNVEV (reference sequence). The CDR3 runs to 15 residues. Trimming shortened V by 4 bases and J by 3 bases, and 15 bases separated the two germline ends. The CDR3 nucleotides are TGTGCCAGCAGTTCCCCTACAGGGCCGGACACTGAAGCTTTCTTT. Amino acids: CASSSPTGPDTEAFF.

The chain has TRBV2 and TRBJ2-2, with 7 bases matching TRBD1. This CDR3 contains 19 residues. From germline, CDR1 is SNHLY and CDR2 FYNNEI. V gave up 6 bases and J gave up 1 base; unmatched junction bases: 17. The CDR3 region has the DNA TGTGCCAGCAGAGCTCGTCCGGGACAGCGACGAAAGAACACCGGGGAGCTGTTTTTT. Translation gives CASRARPGQRRKNTGELFF.

This chain connects TRBV7-6 to TRBJ2-1; tentative D call: TRBD2 (6 bases). With 5 bases removed from V and 3 bases from J, the gap between germline ends came to 23 bases. In germline, CDR1 is SGHVS, CDR2 FNYEAQ. The CDR3 length is 18 residues. The CDR3 nucleotides are TGTGCCAGCAGCCGAACTACTTCTCCAACTAGCAACTACAATGAGCAGTTCTTC. This translates into CASSRTTSPTSNYNEQFF.

The CDR3 nucleotides read TGTGCCAGCAGCCCCGGGCGGAGGGAAAAACTGTTTTTT. It encodes CASSPGRREKLFF. This rearrangement joins TRBV6-5 to TRBJ1-4; D not certain. Germline CDR1 MNHEY, CDR2 SVGAGI. The germline V and J ends were trimmed by 6 bases and 8 bases, with 13 bases remaining between them. The CDR3 extends over 13 amino acids.

As for this clone: The identical CDR3 is also encoded by other nucleotide sequences in the sample. The rearrangement joins TRBV2 to TRBJ2-3; no definite D call. This CDR3 spans 10 amino acids. Germline lookup yields CDR1 SNHLY and CDR2 FYNNEI. Trimming pared 8 bases from V and 6 bases from J, leaving 6 bases between. Written as DNA, the CDR3 is TGTGCCAGCTCTCGGGATACGCAGTATTTT. This encodes CASSRDTQYF.

The V gene is TRBV4-1, the J gene TRBJ2-7; 9 bases are shared with TRBD2. This CDR3 contains 17 residues. V shed 3 bases and J 0 bases; nucleotides not matched to a gene: 9. Germline lookup yields CDR1 MGHRA and CDR2 YSYEKL. CDR3 coding DNA: TGCGCCAGCAGCCACAAATTCTCTAGCGGGGACTCCTACGAGCAGTACTTC. This encodes CASSHKFSSGDSYEQYF.

This clone occurred once. The gene calls are TRBV9 and TRBJ1-6; TRBD1 is a possible D gene (5 bases). Deletions cut 2 bases from V and 7 bases from J, with 10 bases between. CDR1 SGDLS and CDR2 YYNGEE come from the germline V gene. The CDR3 contains 14 residues. In DNA form, the CDR3 reads TGTGCCAGCAGCGTTGGGGGAGGGAATTCACCCCTCCACTTT. Translating gives CASSVGGGNSPLHF.

The genes are TRBV7-2 and TRBJ2-2, with 7 bases identical to TRBD1. The J segment lost 3 bases and the V segment lost 1 base, leaving 2 bases of the junction unmatched. This CDR3 region has 15 residues. Germline V gene lookup returns CDR1 SGHTA and CDR2 FQGNSA. CDR3: CASSLVTGYTGELFF. CDR3 in DNA: TGTGCCAGCAGCTTAGTGACAGGGTACACCGGGGAGCTGTTTTTT.

A single count supports this clone. The gene calls are TRBV28 and TRBJ2-1; TRBD2 aligns across 10 bases. CDR1 is MDHEN, CDR2 SYDVKM, per germline. V lost 3 bases, J lost 4 bases, and 9 bases stayed unmatched. There are 17 residues in the CDR3. The CDR3 loop is CASSFSSSGGGYNEQFF. The DNA for the CDR3 is TGTGCCAGCAGTTTTAGCTCTAGCGGGGGAGGGTACAATGAGCAGTTCTTC.

The chain's CDR3 is CASSQDRDRAGYNSPLHF. The CDR3 bases are TGTGCCAGCAGCCAAGATCGGGACAGGGCGGGCTATAATTCACCCCTCCACTTT. The chain carries TRBV14 and TRBJ1-6; 9 bases line up with TRBD1. The germline V gene has CDR1 SGHDN and CDR2 FVKESK. With V trimmed by 0 bases and J by 3 bases, 6 bases remained unmatched. CDR3 size: 18 residues.

J is TRBJ1-2 and V is TRBV11-1, with a weak D call TRBD1 (6 bases). There are 16 residues in the CDR3. The V and J ends lost 2 bases and 4 bases respectively, with 17 bases between them. The germline gives CDR1 SGHAT, CDR2 FQDESV (reference sequence). CDR3 DNA: TGTGCCAGCAGCTTATCGGGTCAGGGGTTCGCCTATGGCTACACCTTC. Translation: CASSLSGQGFAYGYTF.

This clone has just one count. This rearrangement joins TRBV7-6 to TRBJ2-5; maybe TRBD1 (6 bases). The V gene lost 2 bases and the J gene lost 0 bases, with 10 bases spanning the gap. Looked up from germline, CDR1 is SGHVS and CDR2 is FNYEAQ. The CDR3 is 15 amino acids. For the CDR3, the DNA is TGTGCCAGCAGCTTAAGAACAGGGTACCAAGAGACCCAGTACTTC. Amino acids: CASSLRTGYQETQYF.

This chain links TRBV30 with TRBJ1-3; no clear D gene. CDR1 and CDR2 from the germline V gene are GTSNPN and SVGIG (reference sequence). Trimming shortened V by 0 bases and J by 0 bases, and 9 bases separated the two germline ends. The CDR3 is 15 amino acids. CDR3 sequence (DNA): TGTGCCTGGAGTGTGGACTGGAGCTCTGGAAACACCATATATTTT. The encoded protein is CAWSVDWSSGNTIYF. Drawing the rest from reference TRBV30 and TRBJ1-3, the complete variable domain is SQTIHQWPATLVQPVGSPLSLECTVEGTSNPNLYWYRQAAGRGLQLLFYSVGIGQISSEVPQNLSASRPQDRQFILSSKKLLLSDSGFYLCAWSVDWSSGNTIYFGEGSWLTVV.